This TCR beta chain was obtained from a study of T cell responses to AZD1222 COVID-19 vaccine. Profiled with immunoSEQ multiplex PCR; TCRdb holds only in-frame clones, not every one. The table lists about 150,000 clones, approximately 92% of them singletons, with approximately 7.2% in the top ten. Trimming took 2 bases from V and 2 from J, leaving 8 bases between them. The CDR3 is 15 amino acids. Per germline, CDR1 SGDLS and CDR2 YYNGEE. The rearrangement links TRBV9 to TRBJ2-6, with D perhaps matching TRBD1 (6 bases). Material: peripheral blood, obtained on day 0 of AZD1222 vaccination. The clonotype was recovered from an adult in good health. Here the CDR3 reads CASSVGGAGANVLTF. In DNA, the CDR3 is TGTGCCAGCAGCGTTGGGGGCGCTGGGGCCAACGTCCTGACTTTC. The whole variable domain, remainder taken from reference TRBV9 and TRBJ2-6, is DSGVTQTPKHLITATGQRVTLRCSPRSGDLSVYWYQQSLDQGLQFLIQYYNGEERAKGNILERFSAQQFPDLHSELNLSSLELGDSALYFCASSVGGAGANVLTFGAGSRLTVL.